This T cell receptor (beta chain) was recovered during a study of CD8 T cells in ankylosing spondylitis. V was clipped by 7 bases and J by 2 bases; unmatched bases: 6. The CDR3 extends over 13 amino acids. Germline V CDR1 and CDR2: SGHRS, YFSETQ. This clonotype was seen only a few times. TCRdb independently ran MiXCR on the 5' RACE reads; one entry per CDR3 protein. The repertoire has some 270,000 distinct CDR3 sequences, 30% to 35% of them found once; the top ten carry around 4%. Specimen: blood, either unsorted or a sorted T cell fraction (not recorded which). The chain links TRBV5-1 to TRBJ2-7; 7 nucleotides line up with TRBD1. This clonotype originated in a male donor with ankylosing spondylitis or in good health (not recorded which). The CDR3 sequence: CASGDSGTYEQYF. CDR3 DNA sequence: TGCGCCAGCGGGGACAGTGGCACCTACGAGCAGTACTTC.